This passage covers 26 T cell receptor beta chains from one sample sequenced in a study of blood T cell repertoires in COVID-19. This table comes from immunoSEQ multiplex PCR, and its TCRdb copy is limited to in-frame clones, with some not included. The repertoire includes around 80,000 clones, about 83% of them detected once, and around 9.7% sits in the top ten. Sequenced input: peripheral blood. The receptor source for this set is a human donor in a cohort sampled during active COVID-19.

The chain is built from TRBV27 and TRBJ2-3; TRBD1 agrees at 7 bases. CDR3 length: 14 amino acids. Germline CDR1 and CDR2: MNHEY and SMNVEV (reference sequence). J lost 4 bases, V lost 5 bases, and 6 bases had no gene match. The CDR3 DNA reads TGTGCCAGCAGTAGACAGGGTTTCGCAGATACGCAGTATTTT. Amino acid sequence: CASSRQGFADTQYF.

This clone was detected only a few times. The V gene is TRBV19, the J gene TRBJ1-4, with 9 nucleotides matching TRBD1. Germline V gives CDR1 LNHDA, CDR2 SQIVND (reference sequence). This CDR3 has 13 residues. The J segment lost 5 bases and the V segment lost 8 bases, leaving 3 bases of the junction unmatched. The CDR3 is CASRDRENEKLFF. The CDR3 bases are TGTGCCAGTCGGGACAGGGAAAATGAAAAACTGTTTTTT.

The V gene is TRBV7-9, the J gene TRBJ1-2; the match to TRBD1 covers 7 bases. The CDR3 extends over 14 amino acids. With 5 bases clipped from V and 9 bases from J, the junction kept 12 bases outside the gene matches. Germline V lookup: CDR1 SEHNR, CDR2 FQNEAQ (reference sequence). The CDR3 region has the DNA TGTGCCAGCAGCCTTACTTACCGGGACAGCCGCTACACCTTC. It codes for CASSLTYRDSRYTF.

This clone has just a few counts. The CDR3 sequence is CASSLSGRDSQETQYF. CDR3 nucleotides: TGTGCCAGCAGTTTAAGTGGCCGGGACTCGCAAGAGACCCAGTACTTC. V is TRBV28 and J is TRBJ2-5, with D possibly being TRBD2 (6 bases). Trimming took 2 bases from V and 2 from J, leaving 15 bases between them. The germline V gene has CDR1 MDHEN and CDR2 SYDVKM. The CDR3 loop spans 16 amino acids.

This clone was observed a few times. This rearrangement joins TRBV2 to TRBJ2-3; 7 nucleotides match TRBD2. Looked up from germline, CDR1 is SNHLY and CDR2 is FYNNEI. The CDR3 length is 17 residues. J lost 6 bases, V lost 0 bases, and 12 bases had no gene match. CDR3 region: CASSEAKGWAGADTQYF. For the CDR3, the DNA is TGTGCCAGCAGTGAAGCTAAGGGATGGGCGGGAGCCGATACGCAGTATTTT.

CDR3 sequence reads: CASSLRASVNEQFF. CDR3 DNA: TGTGCCAGCAGCTTAAGGGCTAGCGTCAATGAGCAGTTCTTC. The chain has TRBV7-3 and TRBJ2-1, with D tentatively TRBD2 (6 bases). Per germline, CDR1 SGHTA and CDR2 FQGTGA. V was shortened by 1 base and J by 6 bases, with 10 bases between the two germline ends. This CDR3 region has 14 residues.

This chain joins TRBV3-1 (or the pseudogene TRBV3-2) and TRBJ1-4; 8 nucleotides match TRBD1. Germline V CDR1 and CDR2: LGHDT, YNNKEL (reference sequence). The CDR3 runs 16 residues. Trimming at V came to 3 bases and at J to 8 bases, leaving 11 bases not matched to a gene. The chain's CDR3 is CASSQGGQGSKEKLFF. In DNA form, the CDR3 reads TGTGCCAGCAGCCAGGGCGGACAGGGATCAAAGGAAAAACTGTTTTTT.

The V and J genes are TRBV6-6 and TRBJ2-5, with 7 bases identical to TRBD1. CDR1 MNHNY and CDR2 SVGAGI come from the germline V gene (reference sequence). The CDR3 totals 14 residues. V was clipped by 2 bases and J by 3 bases; unmatched bases: 3. The CDR3 DNA is TGTGCCAGCAGTTACCCCGGACAGGAAGAGACCCAGTACTTC. This translates into CASSYPGQEETQYF.

As concerns this clone: Other DNA sequences from this sample encode an identical CDR3 as well. The CDR3 here is CASSSTGSGNTIYF. CDR3 nucleotide sequence: TGTGCCAGCAGTTCGACAGGGTCTGGAAACACCATATATTTT. The V and J genes are TRBV6-6 and TRBJ1-3, with TRBD1 matching over 7 bases. The V segment lost 4 bases and the J segment 1 base; nucleotides outside the gene matches: 1. The CDR3 is made up of 14 amino acids. In germline, CDR1 is MNHNY, CDR2 SVGAGI (reference sequence).

With regard to this clone: A much bigger clone sits one base away, suggesting this may be a read error. This chain joins TRBV27 and TRBJ2-7; 9 bases match TRBD1. CDR1 is MNHEY and CDR2 is SMNVEV in the germline V gene (reference sequence). V was pared by 6 bases and J by 2 bases, with 2 bases of the junction left unmatched. CDR3 length equals 13 residues. Here the CDR3 DNA reads TGTGCCAGCAGCCGGGACAGGGCCTACGAGCAGTACTTC. Translating it yields CASSRDRAYEQYF.

V and J are TRBV6-1 and TRBJ2-2, with 8 nucleotides matching TRBD2. CDR1 MNHNS and CDR2 SASEGT come from the germline V gene. The CDR3 consists of 15 residues. After removal of 7 bases from V and 4 bases from J, the junction contained 8 bases not matched to a gene. CDR3 sequence: CASTGTGGATGELFF. DNA for the CDR3: TGTGCCAGCACAGGCACCGGGGGGGCCACCGGGGAGCTGTTTTTT.

V usage is TRBV5-1 and J usage is TRBJ1-5; 7 positions match TRBD1. The CDR3 has 15 amino acids. Germline CDR1 reads SGHRS; CDR2 reads YFSETQ. V gave up 4 bases and J gave up 0 bases; unmatched junction bases: 4. Written as DNA, the CDR3 is TGCGCCAGCAGCGCGGAGGGGGCTAGCAATCAGCCCCAGCATTTT. As protein: CASSAEGASNQPQHF.

The chain couples TRBV6-6 to TRBJ2-5; the match to TRBD2 covers 8 bases. The germline CDR1 and CDR2 sequences are MNHNY and SVGAGI (reference sequence). The CDR3 spans 13 residues. The V segment lost 7 bases and the J segment 1 base; nucleotides outside the gene matches: 2. CDR3 sequence reads: CASTGGRQETQYF. In DNA, the CDR3 is TGTGCCAGCACGGGGGGGCGCCAAGAGACCCAGTACTTC.

This clone came up many times. The chain employs TRBV6-5 and TRBJ1-3; D is undetermined. CDR1 and CDR2 from the germline V gene are MNHEY and SVGAGI. Trimming shortened V by 0 bases and J by 0 bases, and 3 bases separated the two germline ends. This CDR3 has 14 amino acids. As DNA, the CDR3 is TGTGCCAGCAGTTACTCATACTCTGGAAACACCATATATTTT. It codes for CASSYSYSGNTIYF.

V usage is TRBV19 and J usage is TRBJ2-3, with D perhaps TRBD2 (6 bases). Germline CDR1 reads LNHDA; CDR2 reads SQIVND (reference sequence). The CDR3 consists of 12 residues. The V and J ends lost 1 base and 14 bases respectively, with 13 bases between them. CDR3 in amino acids: CASSIAASEVYF. The CDR3 nucleotides read TGTGCCAGTAGTATAGCGGCTAGCGAGGTGTATTTT. The whole variable domain, filled in from reference TRBV19 and TRBJ2-3, reads DGGITQSPKYLFRKEGQNVTLSCEQNLNHDAMYWYRQDPGQGLRLIYYSQIVNDFQKGDIAEGYSVSREKKESFPLTVTSAQKNPTAFYLCASSIAASEVYFGPGTRLTVL.

Comments on this clone: This specimen includes other DNA sequences encoding the same CDR3. The CDR3 DNA follows: TGTGCCAGCTCACCAACGGGGAGCGATCAGCCCCAGCATTTT. It is translated as CASSPTGSDQPQHF. The chain links TRBV18 to TRBJ1-5; the D is unclear. CDR1 KGHSH and CDR2 LQKENI come from the germline V gene. The CDR3 extends over 14 amino acids. The ends were cut back, 2 bases at V and 5 bases at J, with 10 bases in the middle.

V usage is TRBV11-2 and J usage is TRBJ1-6; D unclear. Germline CDR1 SGHAT, CDR2 FQNNGV. The CDR3 runs to 12 residues. The V end lost 1 base, the J end lost 8 bases, and 3 bases lay between the germline ends. CDR3 coding DNA: TGTGCCAGCAGCTTAGTCGATTCACCCCTCCACTTT. This sequence encodes CASSLVDSPLHF.

The rearrangement links TRBV6-6 to TRBJ2-1; TRBD2 matches at 9 bases. V lost 6 bases and J lost 0; bases outside the gene matches: 6. Germline CDR1 MNHNY, CDR2 SVGAGI (reference sequence). CDR3 length: 16 residues. CDR3 in amino acids: CASRGTSSRSYNEQFF. In DNA form, the CDR3 reads TGTGCCAGCAGAGGGACTAGCAGCCGCTCCTACAATGAGCAGTTCTTC.

This clone was counted between two and nine times. Other DNA variants within this sample encode the same CDR3. The chain recombines TRBV3-1 (or the pseudogene TRBV3-2) with TRBJ2-1; 7 positions match TRBD2. Losses at the gene ends were 3 bases for V and 7 bases for J; bases not matched to a gene: 3. The germline V gene encodes CDR1 LGHDT and CDR2 YNNKEL (reference sequence). This CDR3 comprises 13 residues. The CDR3 spells CASSHLGGNEQFF. The CDR3 DNA reads as TGTGCCAGCAGCCATTTGGGGGGGAATGAGCAGTTCTTC.

The chain carries TRBV7-2 and TRBJ2-2, with 9 bases identical to TRBD2. This CDR3 is 17 amino acids long. The J segment lost 4 bases and the V segment lost 4 bases, leaving 10 bases of the junction unmatched. The germline CDR1 and CDR2 sequences are SGHTA and FQGNSA. CDR3 coding DNA: TGTGCCAGCAGCTCTGCGGGCGGGGGGGCGAGCACCGGGGAGCTGTTTTTT. This codes for CASSSAGGGASTGELFF.

The chain joins TRBV3-1 (or the pseudogene TRBV3-2) to TRBJ2-7; 8 positions match TRBD1. This CDR3 has 14 amino acids. J was trimmed by 1 base and V by 4 bases; bases with no gene match: 3. Germline-derived CDR1 and CDR2 are LGHDT and YNNKEL (reference sequence). The CDR3 DNA is TGTGCCAGCAGCCTTGGACAGGGATCCTACGAGCAGTACTTC. This encodes CASSLGQGSYEQYF.

The CDR3: CASSLIGTGGSDTEAFF. The CDR3 coding sequence is TGCGCCAGCAGCTTGATCGGGACAGGGGGCTCAGACACTGAAGCTTTCTTT. The chain recombines TRBV5-1 with TRBJ1-1; 12 nucleotides agree with TRBD1. CDR3 size: 17 residues. Germline V CDR1 and CDR2: SGHRS, YFSETQ. The V gene end was trimmed by 1 base and the J gene end by 3 bases; junction bases not matched to a gene: 7.

The chain couples TRBV2 to TRBJ2-3; 10 bases match TRBD2. V was pared by 7 bases and J by 2 bases, with 9 bases of the junction left unmatched. This CDR3 contains 16 residues. Germline CDR1 and CDR2: SNHLY and FYNNEI. CDR3 amino acids: CASTITAGGSTDTQYF. The CDR3 DNA is TGTGCCAGCACCATAACAGCGGGAGGGTCCACAGATACGCAGTATTTT.

The J gene is TRBJ2-3, the V gene TRBV6-5; possibly TRBD1 for D (5 bases). V shed 5 bases and J shed 5 bases, with 17 bases lying between them. The CDR3 is 15 amino acids. CDR1 is MNHEY and CDR2 is SVGAGI in the germline V gene. DNA of the CDR3: TGTGCCAGCAGTACCCGGTTAGGGGAAAGAGATACGCAGTATTTT. Encoded protein: CASSTRLGERDTQYF.

This clone was counted a single time. The chain uses TRBV19 and TRBJ1-5, with D perhaps TRBD1 (6 bases). Trimming removed 7 bases at V and 4 bases at J, with 20 bases between. The CDR3 is 16 residues long. Germline V CDR1 and CDR2: LNHDA, SQIVND (reference sequence). For the CDR3, the DNA is TGTGCCAGTACCTTAATTGGGGGCAGTCCAAATCAGCCCCAGCATTTT. This codes for CASTLIGGSPNQPQHF.

This rearrangement joins TRBV4-2 to TRBJ2-7, with D maybe TRBD2 (6 bases). Trimming took 5 bases from V and 6 from J, leaving 14 bases between them. Per the germline V gene, CDR1 is LGHNA and CDR2 is YNFKEQ. The CDR3 loop spans 13 amino acids. The CDR3 loop reads CASSSWDSGEQYF. In DNA form, the CDR3 reads TGTGCCAGCAGCTCCTGGGACTCGGGCGAGCAGTACTTC.